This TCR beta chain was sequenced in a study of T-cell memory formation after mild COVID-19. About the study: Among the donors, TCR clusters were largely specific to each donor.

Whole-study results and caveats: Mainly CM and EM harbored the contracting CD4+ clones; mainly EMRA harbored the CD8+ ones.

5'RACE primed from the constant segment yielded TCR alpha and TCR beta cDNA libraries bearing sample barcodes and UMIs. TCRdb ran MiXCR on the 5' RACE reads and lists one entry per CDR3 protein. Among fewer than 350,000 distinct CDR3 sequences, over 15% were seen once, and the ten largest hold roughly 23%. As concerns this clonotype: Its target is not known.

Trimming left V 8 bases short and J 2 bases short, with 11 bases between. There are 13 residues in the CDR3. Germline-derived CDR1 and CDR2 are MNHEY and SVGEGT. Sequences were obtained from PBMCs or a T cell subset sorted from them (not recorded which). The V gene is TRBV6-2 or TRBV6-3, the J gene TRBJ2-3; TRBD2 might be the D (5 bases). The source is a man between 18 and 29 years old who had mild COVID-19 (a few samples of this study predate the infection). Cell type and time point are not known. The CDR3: CASYGDPTDTQYF. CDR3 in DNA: TGTGCCAGCTACGGGGATCCCACAGATACGCAGTATTTT.